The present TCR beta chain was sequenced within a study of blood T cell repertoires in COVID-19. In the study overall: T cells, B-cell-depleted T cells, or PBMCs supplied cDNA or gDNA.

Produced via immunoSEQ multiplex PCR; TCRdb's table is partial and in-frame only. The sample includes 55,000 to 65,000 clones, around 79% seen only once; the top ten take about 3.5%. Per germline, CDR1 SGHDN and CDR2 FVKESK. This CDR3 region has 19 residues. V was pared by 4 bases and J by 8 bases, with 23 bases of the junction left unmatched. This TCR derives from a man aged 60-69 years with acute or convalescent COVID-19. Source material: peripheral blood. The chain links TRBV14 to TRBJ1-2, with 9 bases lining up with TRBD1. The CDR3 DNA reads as TGTGCCAGCAGCCCGCTTTTCTTGGGACAGGGTAGGAGAGAGAGGGGCTACACCTTC. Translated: CASSPLFLGQGRRERGYTF.